This passage covers 27 T cell receptor beta chains from one sample sequenced in a study of blood T cell repertoires in COVID-19. The data were produced by immunoSEQ multiplex PCR, yet TCRdb's version contains in-frame clones alone and is incomplete. The sample has roughly 220,000 clones, 80% to 85% seen once; the top ten hold about 2.1%. Sequencing used peripheral blood. These receptor sequences come from an older woman with acute or convalescent COVID-19.

This chain connects TRBV4-2 to TRBJ1-2, with D possibly being TRBD1 (5 bases). The CDR3 is made up of 14 amino acids. Per the germline V gene, CDR1 is LGHNA and CDR2 is YNFKEQ. Trimming shortened V by 1 base and J by 2 bases, and 8 bases separated the two germline ends. DNA for the CDR3: TGTGCCAGCAGCCAAGCTCGGGGGAACTATGGCTACACCTTC. Amino acids: CASSQARGNYGYTF.

V is TRBV30 and J is TRBJ2-2, with D possibly being TRBD1 (7 bases). V lost 5 bases, J lost 6 bases, and 16 bases lay in between. Germline CDR1 and CDR2: GTSNPN and SVGIG (reference sequence). The CDR3 is 14 amino acids. This chain's CDR3 is CAWATGERAGELFF. The CDR3 nucleotides read TGTGCCTGGGCAACAGGGGAGCGGGCCGGGGAGCTGTTTTTT.

The chain combines TRBV4-1 with TRBJ2-6, with TRBD2 as a possible D gene (7 bases). The CDR3 loop spans 21 amino acids. Germline values: CDR1 MGHRA, CDR2 YSYEKL. V shed 0 bases and J shed 4 bases, with 25 bases lying between them. This CDR3 reads CASSQEWGAGALLGGANVLTF. Written as DNA, the CDR3 is TGCGCCAGCAGCCAAGAATGGGGTGCGGGGGCCCTACTAGGAGGGGCCAACGTCCTGACTTTC.

This chain links TRBV30 with TRBJ2-7, with TRBD1 identical over 7 bases. Unmatched junction bases numbered 6, after V lost 1 base and J lost 6 bases. This CDR3 region has 13 residues. The germline V gene encodes CDR1 GTSNPN and CDR2 SVGIG (reference sequence). In nucleotides, the CDR3 is TGTGCCTGGAGTGCTAGACAGGGTTCCGAGCAGTACTTC. Protein product: CAWSARQGSEQYF. Based on the CDR3 plus reference TRBV30 and TRBJ2-7, the full variable domain is SQTIHQWPATLVQPVGSPLSLECTVEGTSNPNLYWYRQAAGRGLQLLFYSVGIGQISSEVPQNLSASRPQDRQFILSSKKLLLSDSGFYLCAWSARQGSEQYFGPGTRLTVT.

V and J are TRBV7-9 and TRBJ2-1; 9 nucleotides match TRBD2. The V gene's germline CDR1 is SEHNR and CDR2 FQNEAQ (reference sequence). Trimming at V came to 4 bases and at J to 10 bases, leaving 8 bases not matched to a gene. This CDR3 is 14 amino acids long. DNA for the CDR3: TGTGCCAGCAGCTCCACGGGACTAGCTAGGGAGCAGTTCTTC. This sequence encodes CASSSTGLAREQFF. Together with reference TRBV7-9 and TRBJ2-1, the CDR3 gives the full variable domain: DTGVSQNPRHKITKRGQNVTFRCDPISEHNRLYWYRQTLGQGPEFLTYFQNEAQLEKSRLLSDRFSAERPKGSFSTLEIQRTEQGDSAMYLCASSSTGLAREQFFGPGTRLTVL.

CDR3 nucleotides: TGTGCCAGCAGTTACTCGAGTCAGAATAGCGCTGAAGCTTTCTTT. This gives the protein CASSYSSQNSAEAFF. The chain is built from TRBV6-5 and TRBJ1-1; D not resolved. In germline, CDR1 is MNHEY, CDR2 SVGAGI. V dropped 0 bases and J dropped 6 bases, with 14 bases sitting between them. CDR3 length: 15 amino acids.

The chain is built from TRBV5-6 and TRBJ2-6; possible D gene TRBD1, 6 bases. This CDR3 contains 15 residues. V was pared by 0 bases and J by 4 bases, with 8 bases between. Germline-derived CDR1 and CDR2 are SGHDT and YYEEEE. The CDR3 sequence: CASSLGGPGANVLTF. The CDR3 DNA reads TGTGCCAGCAGCTTGGGGGGGCCGGGGGCCAACGTCCTGACTTTC.

The chain joins TRBV7-9 to TRBJ2-3; TRBD1 matches at 7 bases. Germline CDR1 and CDR2: SEHNR and FQNEAQ (reference sequence). With 1 base clipped from V and 7 bases from J, the junction kept 14 bases outside the gene matches. This CDR3 is built from 17 residues. The CDR3 region has the DNA TGTGCCAGCAGCTTAGTGCCCGACAGGGATAGTCTCTATACGCAGTATTTT. Translation: CASSLVPDRDSLYTQYF.

The chain joins TRBV29-1 to TRBJ2-2; 7 nucleotides line up with TRBD1. The CDR3 has 15 amino acids. Germline V gene data show CDR1 as SQVTM and CDR2 as ANQGSEA. V lost 2 bases to trimming and J lost 1 base; unmatched junction nucleotides: 4. The CDR3 nucleotides are TGCAGCGTTGAACTAACAGGGGTGAACACCGGGGAGCTGTTTTTT. It translates to CSVELTGVNTGELFF.

The chain recombines TRBV27 with TRBJ2-3, with 9 positions matching TRBD1. CDR1 is MNHEY and CDR2 is SMNVEV in the germline V gene (reference sequence). This CDR3 contains 15 residues. Germline trimming cut 3 bases from V and 7 bases from J; bases unmatched to any gene: 8. CDR3: CASSLDRGGYNTQYF. The CDR3 DNA is TGTGCCAGCAGTTTGGACAGGGGAGGGTATAATACGCAGTATTTT.

The chain is built from TRBV6-6 and TRBJ2-7; TRBD1 agrees at 9 bases. CDR3 size: 14 residues. V lost 5 bases, J lost 5 bases, and 7 bases stayed unmatched. The germline CDR1 and CDR2 sequences are MNHNY and SVGAGI (reference sequence). This CDR3 reads CASSTDRGEDEQYF. CDR3 bases: TGTGCCAGCAGTACTGACAGGGGGGAGGACGAGCAGTACTTC.

This clone was observed a few times. This chain connects TRBV10-3 to TRBJ1-2, with 9 bases that match TRBD1. Germline CDR1 ENHRY, CDR2 SYGVKD. This CDR3 has 13 residues. Trimming at V came to 6 bases and at J to 4 bases, leaving 3 bases not matched to a gene. The CDR3 coding sequence is TGTGCCATCAGGGGGACAGGGCCCTATGGCTACACCTTC. Protein: CAIRGTGPYGYTF.

The chain employs TRBV10-2 and TRBJ2-1; 13 bases fit TRBD2. Per germline, CDR1 WSHSY and CDR2 SAAADI. This CDR3 has 15 residues. With 7 bases clipped from V and 5 bases from J, the junction kept 5 bases outside the gene matches. In nucleotides, the CDR3 is TGCGCCAGCAATACGGGACTAGCGGGGAACAATGAGCAGTTCTTC. Translated: CASNTGLAGNNEQFF.

The gene calls are TRBV3-1 (or the pseudogene TRBV3-2) and TRBJ1-4; D gene unclear. V was cut by 1 base and J by 3 bases, with 15 bases left in between. The V gene's germline CDR1 is LGHDT and CDR2 YNNKEL (reference sequence). This CDR3 has 17 amino acids. CDR3 sequence reads: CASSQVSGLGANEKLFF. CDR3 nucleotide sequence: TGTGCCAGCAGCCAAGTATCTGGGTTGGGAGCTAATGAAAAACTGTTTTTT.

The chain links TRBV12-3 or TRBV12-4 to TRBJ2-6; unclear D gene. The CDR3 is made up of 12 amino acids. Trimming cost V 9 bases and J 8 bases, with 11 bases left between them. As DNA, the CDR3 is TGTGCCAGTTCGACTGAAACCAACGTCCTGACTTTC. Its protein is CASSTETNVLTF.

The chain employs TRBV5-1 and TRBJ2-2, with a weak D call TRBD2 (5 bases). The CDR3 length is 15 residues. Germline assignment: CDR1 SGHRS and CDR2 YFSETQ. V was trimmed by 4 bases and J by 3 bases, leaving 13 bases between them. In DNA, the CDR3 is TGCGCCAGCAGCCCACGTCACGGGGACACCGGGGAGCTGTTTTTT. The encoded protein is CASSPRHGDTGELFF.

J is TRBJ2-7 and V is TRBV4-2; 9 bases match TRBD2. V lost 3 bases and J lost 3; bases outside the gene matches: 9. CDR1 is LGHNA and CDR2 is YNFKEQ in the germline V gene. The CDR3 totals 16 residues. This chain's CDR3 is CASSQAMGAGGYEQYF. As DNA, the CDR3 is TGTGCCAGCAGCCAGGCCATGGGAGCGGGGGGCTACGAGCAGTACTTC.

This chain uses TRBV12-5 with TRBJ1-5, with 11 bases that match TRBD1. V shed 1 base and J 5 bases; nucleotides not matched to a gene: 13. Germline V gene sequence: CDR1 LGHNT, CDR2 FRNRAP. This CDR3 has 19 amino acids. The CDR3 DNA sequence: TGTGCTAGTGGTTTGGCTCTCACCAGGACAGGGGGCATTTATCAGCCCCAGCATTTT. It yields the protein CASGLALTRTGGIYQPQHF.

The sample holds a few counts of this clone. The chain employs TRBV19 and TRBJ1-2, with 9 bases identical to TRBD1. V gave up 8 bases and J gave up 12 bases; unmatched junction bases: 4. Germline values: CDR1 LNHDA, CDR2 SQIVND (reference sequence). The CDR3 runs 10 residues. The chain's CDR3 is CASGQGINTF. In DNA form, the CDR3 reads TGTGCCAGTGGACAGGGGATAAACACCTTC.

The V gene is TRBV7-2, the J gene TRBJ1-4, with unresolved D. Germline V lookup: CDR1 SGHTA, CDR2 FQGNSA. Trimming removed 2 bases at V and 8 bases at J, with 15 bases between. CDR3 length: 15 residues. CDR3 sequence: CASSLFAGGVEKLFF. CDR3 nucleotide sequence: TGTGCCAGCAGCTTATTCGCAGGAGGAGTCGAAAAACTGTTTTTT.

V usage is TRBV5-1 and J usage is TRBJ2-7; the D gene is possibly TRBD1 (5 bases). V gave up 0 bases and J gave up 2 bases, with 15 bases separating them. Per the germline V gene, CDR1 is SGHRS and CDR2 is YFSETQ. The CDR3 covers 16 residues. CDR3 nucleotides: TGCGCCAGCAGCTTGGAGTGGGGCGGCCGAGCCTACGAGCAGTACTTC. Protein: CASSLEWGGRAYEQYF.

The chain joins TRBV7-9 to TRBJ1-1; D gene unclear. Trimming shortened V by 1 base and J by 1 base, and 7 bases separated the two germline ends. The germline CDR1 and CDR2 sequences are SEHNR and FQNEAQ (reference sequence). This CDR3 region has 14 residues. CDR3 in amino acids: CASSLDGGNTEAFF. CDR3 in DNA: TGTGCCAGCAGCTTAGACGGCGGGAACACTGAAGCTTTCTTT.

The chain carries TRBV12-3 or TRBV12-4 and TRBJ1-2; D gene uncertain. This CDR3 spans 12 amino acids. The V and J ends lost 3 bases and 5 bases respectively, with 7 bases between them. The CDR3 DNA sequence: TGTGCCAGCAGTTTCCCCGAGTATGGCTACACCTTC. Amino acids: CASSFPEYGYTF.

This chain connects TRBV7-2 to TRBJ2-1; D might be TRBD2 (7 bases). Trimming removed 5 bases at V and 2 bases at J, with 16 bases between. Looked up from germline, CDR1 is SGHTA and CDR2 is FQGNSA. The CDR3 runs to 16 residues. CDR3 loop: CASSVRGGPTYNEQFF. DNA of the CDR3: TGTGCCAGCAGCGTGAGGGGGGGACCGACCTACAATGAGCAGTTCTTC.

The chain recombines TRBV29-1 with TRBJ2-7; the D gene is possibly TRBD1 (6 bases). The CDR3 contains 13 residues. V gave up 4 bases and J gave up 3 bases, with 13 bases separating them. Per the germline V gene, CDR1 is SQVTM and CDR2 is ANQGSEA. CDR3 in DNA: TGCAGCGTTGCTTACGGGGACAACTACGAGCAGTACTTC. It is translated as CSVAYGDNYEQYF.

The genes are TRBV19 and TRBJ1-6; 7 positions agree with TRBD1. CDR1 LNHDA and CDR2 SQIVND come from the germline V gene (reference sequence). V lost 6 bases and J lost 11; bases outside the gene matches: 4. The CDR3 extends over 12 amino acids. DNA for the CDR3: TGTGCCAGTAGACATGACAGGGCACCCCTCCACTTT. Amino acids: CASRHDRAPLHF.

This sequence joins TRBV1 and TRBJ2-3; the table assigns TRBD2, which was not confirmed against the DNA. TRBV1 is a pseudogene locus. The CDR3 runs 18 residues. The CDR3 reads CTSSQGLAGGSQGDTQYF. DNA of the CDR3: TGCACCAGCAGCCAAGGCCTAGCGGGGGGTTCCCAGGGGGATACGCAGTATTTT.